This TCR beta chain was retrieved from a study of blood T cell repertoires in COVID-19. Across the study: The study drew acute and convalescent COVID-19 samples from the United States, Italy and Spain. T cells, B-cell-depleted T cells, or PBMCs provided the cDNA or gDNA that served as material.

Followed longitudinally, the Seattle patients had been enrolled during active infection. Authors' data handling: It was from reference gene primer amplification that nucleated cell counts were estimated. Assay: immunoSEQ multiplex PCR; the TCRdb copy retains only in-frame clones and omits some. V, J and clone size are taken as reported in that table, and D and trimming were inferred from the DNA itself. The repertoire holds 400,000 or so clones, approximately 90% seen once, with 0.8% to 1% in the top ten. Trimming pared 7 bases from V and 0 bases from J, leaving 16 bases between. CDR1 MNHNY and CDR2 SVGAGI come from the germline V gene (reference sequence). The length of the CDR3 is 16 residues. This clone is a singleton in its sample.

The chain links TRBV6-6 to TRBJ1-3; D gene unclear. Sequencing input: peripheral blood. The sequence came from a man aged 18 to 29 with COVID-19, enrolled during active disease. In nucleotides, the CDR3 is TGTGCCAGCACTCCTGAGAGGAGGCCCTCTGGAAACACCATATATTTT. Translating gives CASTPERRPSGNTIYF.